These T cell receptor beta chains were read from a single sample in a study of tumor and adjacent non-tumor tissue in lung cancer. TCRdb redid the calling of the multiplex PCR reads with MiXCR, one entry per CDR3 protein. The sample includes roughly 74,000 distinct CDR3 sequences, about 80% seen only once; the top ten take roughly 37%. Sequencing was performed on distant non-tumor lung tissue. The source is a man between 65 and 85 years old with non-small cell lung cancer. CDR3s leave out the opening cysteine and the closing phenylalanine or tryptophan.

>TRBV12-3/TRBV12-4|14|TRBJ2-5
ASSLVSGGLRIAQY
>TRBV6-2/TRBV6-3|12|TRBJ1-1
ASNSPPTGNEAF
>TRBV11-3|13|TRBJ2-1
TSSPGLAGVGDHF
>TRBV6-6|12|TRBJ2-7
TDSYAENRDEQY
>TRBV6-6|12|TRBJ2-7
ASNYPGLNYEQY
>TRBV6-6|14|TRBJ1-1
ASRTEFGRYDTEAF
>TRBV28|12|TRBJ1-4
ASSWTGQLEKLF
>TRBV20-1|12|TRBJ1-5
IASSGTGNQRQH
>TRBV7-8|13|TRBJ2-5
ASSSSPRGGETEY
>TRBV24-1|10|TRBJ2-7
ATSGQSYEQY
>TRBV11-2|12|TRBJ2-2
ASSLFEGTGELF
>TRBV4-1|10|TRBJ1-2
ATSLRGHGYT
>TRBV29-1|12|TRBJ2-2
SALGTSFTRELF
>TRBV19|12|TRBJ2-2
ASRTGPNIGELF
>TRBV5-4|12|TRBJ2-5
ASSWRGVTKRQY
>TRBV20-1|13|TRBJ2-1
SARDQFARANEQF
>TRBV4-2|13|TRBJ2-7
ASSQKTRWTYKQY
>TRBV6-2/TRBV6-3|13|TRBJ2-1
ASLELASSYNEQF
>TRBV6-2/TRBV6-3|13|TRBJ2-7
ARSTKTGFNHEQY
>TRBV11-2|13|TRBJ1-1
TSSPRNFGGTEAF
>TRBV29-1|11|TRBJ2-1
SGGESSYSEQF
>TRBV6-1|11|TRBJ1-2
ASIGGTGNGYT
>TRBV12-3/TRBV12-4|12|TRBJ2-1
AGRLGQSYNEQF
>TRBV11-3|13|TRBJ2-3
ARSTIQGETDTKY
>TRBV28|15|TRBJ1-5
ASSLSPGRAENQPQH
>TRBV4-3|11|TRBJ2-5
ASSQALQGAQY
>TRBV6-2/TRBV6-3|11|TRBJ1-1
ARSYFGNTEAL
>TRBV14|13|TRBJ2-2
ATSQELGNTWELF
>TRBV6-2/TRBV6-3|17|TRBJ2-2
ASSSAAGRTQKNIGELF
>TRBV5-6|14|TRBJ2-7
ASNSVIRDRIYEQY
>TRBV29-1|9|TRBJ2-1
SVGAGVEQF
>TRBV5-6|15|TRBJ2-4
ASSDTGTGVVGNIQY
>TRBV6-5|15|TRBJ2-6
TSSSGKGGSRANVLT
>TRBV28|12|TRBJ1-5
ASSFRYSNQPQH
>TRBV7-9|16|TRBJ2-3
ASSSLSGQGYPTNTQY
>TRBV5-4|12|TRBJ2-7
AGSLAGQAYEKY
>TRBV11-2|11|TRBJ2-3
ASSLLYSDTQY